This record looks at one T cell receptor beta chain sequence and its context. Other DNA sequences in the sample encode the same CDR3. The entry originates in a study of blood T cell repertoires in COVID-19. TCRdb's copy holds only in-frame clones and misses some; the assay was immunoSEQ multiplex PCR. The data show fewer than 450,000 clones, less than 95% seen once. The CDR3 length is 15 residues. The germline CDR1 and CDR2 sequences are MNHEY and SMNVEV (reference sequence). V was clipped by 0 bases and J by 2 bases, with 8 bases between them. Recovered participants had two consecutive negative NP/OP PCR tests, healthcare professional clearance, or symptom resolution.

Sequenced material: PBMCs or T cells enriched from blood (not recorded which). The chain is built from TRBV27 and TRBJ1-3; TRBD1 is a possible D gene (6 bases). This clonotype was sampled from a man aged 18 to 29 who had recovered from COVID-19. CDR3 residues: CASSLSAGAGNTIYF. The CDR3 nucleotides are TGTGCCAGCAGTTTATCGGCAGGGGCTGGAAACACCATATATTTT.